Here is one T cell receptor beta chain with its context. This clone was recorded only once. Its specific antigen is unknown. Base qualities were left out, and no much larger clone turns up one base away. The CDR3, from cysteine to phenylalanine, totals 15 residues. Solely the CDR3 DNA is kept, with 45 bases framed from the first base. Germline trimming amounts to 5 bases on V and 3 bases on J, with 7 as the count of junction bases outside the gene matches. Reading the germline V gene (reference sequence) gives CDR1 SEHNR and CDR2 FQNEAQ. Patients with autoimmune disease history or receiving systemic immunosuppression were excluded from the trial. Peripheral blood for TCR sequencing was drawn from every dose cohort at baseline, at cycle 4 day 1 and at cycle 7 day 1. Samples came from an open-label, multicenter, first-in-human phase I dose-escalation trial of ivuxolimab. Adults with locally advanced or metastatic head and neck squamous cell, hepatocellular, melanoma or renal cell carcinoma were enrolled in the trial. Before TCR sequencing, CD4+ and CD8+ T cells were separately sorted from peripheral blood.

The data derive from a study of OX40 agonist ivuxolimab in advanced cancers. In terms of the full investigation: Ivuxolimab was an agonistic, fully human IgG2 monoclonal antibody directed against OX40 (CD134), a costimulatory receptor. Three dose-escalation patients achieved partial responses, one with hepatocellular carcinoma and two with cutaneous melanoma. The paper reports the monotherapy dose-escalation portion (N of about 47 patients) of the phase I ivuxolimab trial. Peripheral TCRbeta sequencing was intended to test whether TCR sequence diversity was altered and clonal T-cell expansion was caused by ivuxolimab. Patients were allowed to have had prior anti-PD-1, anti-PD-L1 or anti-CTLA-4 therapy, and 40% of the dose-escalation patients had been treated with checkpoint inhibitors. Of the roughly 52 dose-escalation patients, hepatocellular carcinoma was present in approximately 20, melanoma in roughly 15, renal cell carcinoma in 9 and head and neck cancer in 9. Intravenous ivuxolimab was administered to patients every 2 weeks at six dose levels: 0.01, 0.1, 0.3, 1.5, 3 and 10 mg/kg. In the dose-escalation cohort, roughly 80% of patients were male, and the mean age was roughly 60 years, with a range of roughly 20 to 80.

General study outcomes and caveats: Which antigens the clonally expanded peripheral T cells were specific for was not determined. At doses from 0.1 to 3.0 mg/kg, clonal expansion was seen in both CD4+ and CD8+ blood T cells between baseline and week 6. In partial responders in the 0.1-3.0 mg/kg groups, normalized peripheral clonal expansion was found to be among the lowest, especially among CD8+ T cells. Low levels of normalized T-cell clonal expansion were also seen in some nonresponding patients. On average, CD8+ T cells showed more expanded clones than CD4+ T cells after ivuxolimab.

To sequence the TCRbeta CDR3 region, genomic DNA was isolated from the sorted cells. The immunoSEQ Assay was used to sequence the TCRbeta CDR3 regions. The immuneACCESS repertoire file appears here via TCRdb, limited to in-frame rearrangements. These files lack a portion of the clones; in checked studies, under half of the deficit traces to unresolved V genes, and the cause of the others is not known. In all, the sample holds 70,000 to 95,000 clones, and around 94% of those were seen once. The ten largest make up around 21% of the sample. The V and J segments used are TRBV7-9 and TRBJ2-3, and TRBD1 aligns with 8 junction nucleotides. The TCR was taken from an adult with an advanced solid tumor such as melanoma, head and neck, liver or kidney cancer. The sequenced sample was CD4+ or CD8+ T cells sorted from blood, obtained in a trial of the OX40 agonist ivuxolimab. CDR3 region: CASSPRQGRTDTQYF. The base sequence is TGTGCCAGCAGCCCTAGACAGGGGAGGACAGATACGCAGTATTTT.